This T cell receptor (beta chain) was sequenced in a study of T-cell reconstitution after alpha-beta-depleted transplantation in children. General study results and limits: Newly produced T cells mostly accounted for T-cell counts and diversity one year post-transplant. As was reported, about two months after transplant, alpha-beta T cells came from several hundred expanded graft clones. Surviving recipient T cells and thymic progenitors underlay high day-60 TCRbeta diversity in some patients.

Construction of the TCRbeta library involved unique molecular identifiers. TCRdb redid the calling of the PCR reads with MiXCR, one entry per CDR3 protein. The top ten hold 15% to 20% of the sample, which has under 100,000 distinct CDR3 sequences, roughly a sixth seen once. The V gene lost 2 bases and the J gene lost 4 bases, with 2 bases spanning the gap. This CDR3 has 11 residues. With regard to this clonotype: The antigen remains unidentified.

This chain uses TRBV12-3 or TRBV12-4 with TRBJ2-5; D remains ambiguous. The TCR comes from a male patient under 10 years old who had a stem cell transplant for acute lymphoblastic leukemia, so the T cells may come from the graft donor. Sample: PBMCs, mostly from graft donor cells, taken 180 days after TCRalphabeta/CD19-depleted stem cell transplant. In DNA form, the CDR3 reads TGTGCCAGCAGTTTAACAGAGACCCAGTACTTC. It codes for CASSLTETQYF.